This T cell receptor (beta chain) came from a study of OX40 agonist ivuxolimab in advanced cancers. Study conclusions and caveats: Partial responders dosed at 0.1-3.0 mg/kg displayed clonal expansion ranking among the lowest. On average, a greater number of expanded clones characterised CD8+ T cells relative to CD4+.

A remark on this clone: Its antigen is currently unknown.

Peripheral blood came from all dose cohorts at three timepoints. The protocol was immunoSEQ multiplex PCR, while the TCRdb copy is restricted to in-frame clones and leaves out a portion. The top ten hold just over 65% of the sample, which has roughly 15,000 clones, less than 90% seen once. This TCR was sampled from an adult with an advanced solid tumor such as melanoma, head and neck, liver or kidney cancer. Sequenced material: CD4+ or CD8+ T cells sorted from blood, taken in a trial of the OX40 agonist ivuxolimab.

The CDR3 protein is CATSRDLSSGLGNYGYTF. CDR3 in DNA: TGTGCCACCAGCAGAGATTTGAGTTCAGGGCTGGGGAACTATGGCTACACCTTC. The V gene is TRBV15, the J gene TRBJ1-2; tentative D call: TRBD1 (5 bases). Germline V CDR1 and CDR2: LNHNV, YYDKDF (reference sequence). V lost 0 bases, J lost 2 bases, and 19 bases lay in between. The CDR3 spans 18 residues. The full variable domain, rest sourced from reference TRBV15 and TRBJ1-2, is DAMVIQNPRYQVTQFGKPVTLSCSQTLNHNVMYWYQQKSSQAPKLLFHYYDKDFNNEADTPDNFQSRRPNTSFCFLDIRSPGLGDTAMYLCATSRDLSSGLGNYGYTFGSGTRLTVV.